This TCR beta chain was identified during a study of CD8 T cells in Susac syndrome. V was cut by 2 bases and J by 3 bases, with 17 bases left in between. The CDR3 contains 17 residues. From germline, CDR1 is KGHDR and CDR2 SFDVKD. An input of roughly 0.5 to 1 ug of RNA was subjected to reverse transcription using random hexamers. TCRdb re-called the immunoSEQ multiplex PCR reads through MiXCR, storing one row per CDR3 protein. The sample comprises some 200,000 distinct CDR3 sequences, approximately 95% of which are singletons, and 0.085% to 0.12% rests with the top ten. The origin of this receptor is a human donor in good health. The chain uses TRBV24-1 and TRBJ2-3, with D perhaps TRBD1 (6 bases). The sequenced sample consisted of CD4+ T cells from PBMCs. This chain's CDR3 is CATSDSGPAGATDTQYF. CDR3 nucleotide sequence: TGTGCCACCAGTGATTCCGGCCCGGCAGGGGCAACAGATACGCAGTATTTT.